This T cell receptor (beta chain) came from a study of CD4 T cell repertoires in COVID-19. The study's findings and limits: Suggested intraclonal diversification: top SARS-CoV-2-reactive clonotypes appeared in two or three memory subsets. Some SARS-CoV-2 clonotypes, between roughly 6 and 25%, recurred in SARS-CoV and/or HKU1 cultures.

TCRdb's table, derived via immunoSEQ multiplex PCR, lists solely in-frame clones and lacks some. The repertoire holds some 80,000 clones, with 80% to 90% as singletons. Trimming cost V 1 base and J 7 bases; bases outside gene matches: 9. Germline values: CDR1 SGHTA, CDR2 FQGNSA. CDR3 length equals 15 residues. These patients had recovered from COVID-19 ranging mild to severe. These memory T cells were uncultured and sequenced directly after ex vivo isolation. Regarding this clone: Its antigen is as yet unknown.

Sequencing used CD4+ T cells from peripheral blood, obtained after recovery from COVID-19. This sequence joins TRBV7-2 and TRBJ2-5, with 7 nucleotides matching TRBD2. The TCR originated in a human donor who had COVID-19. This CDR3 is CASSLGGSWGGTQYF. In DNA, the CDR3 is TGTGCCAGCAGCTTAGGCGGGAGTTGGGGGGGGACCCAGTACTTC.